A selection of T cell receptor beta chains follows, all from one sample in a study of early T cells in non-severe SARS-CoV-2 infection. One entry per CDR3 protein, called by TCRdb with MiXCR from the 5' RACE reads. The sample carries 53,000 or so distinct CDR3 sequences, around a tenth recorded once. Material for sequencing was whole blood. All receptors derive from an adult who was a healthcare worker with PCR-confirmed SARS-CoV-2 infection or an uninfected control (not recorded which). Each CDR3 is given with its conserved first and last residue.

CDR3	V	J
CASSVGGGRGTDTQYF	TRBV9	TRBJ2-3
CASSEEMGYEQYF	TRBV6-1	TRBJ2-7
CARRQRTYEQYF	TRBV27	TRBJ2-7
CASSLDLRPASEAFF	TRBV12-3/TRBV12-4	TRBJ1-1
CASSLYRGYEQFF	TRBV11-2	TRBJ2-1
CASSQTSGNVQFF	TRBV3-1	TRBJ2-1
CASSQGAWGQVHHF	TRBV3-1	TRBJ1-6
CASSAGTSDETQYF	TRBV12-3/TRBV12-4	TRBJ2-5
CASSWDREEEQYF	TRBV5-1	TRBJ2-7
CASSSGTGGLEKTQYF	TRBV7-3	TRBJ2-5
CSALAPTNEKLFF	TRBV20-1	TRBJ1-4
CASSLGGWRATNEKLFF	TRBV12-3/TRBV12-4	TRBJ1-4
CAWRTTRANSYEQYF	TRBV30	TRBJ2-7
CASSLDSSTDTQYF	TRBV7-9	TRBJ2-3
CASSSPGGGTEAFF	TRBV5-1	TRBJ1-1
CASSSPGRILGNTEAFF	TRBV7-2	TRBJ1-1
CASSSNRDRLNQPQHF	TRBV7-9	TRBJ1-5
CASSPDNRYEQYF	TRBV27	TRBJ2-7
CASSPRTIGGPSTEAFF	TRBV18	TRBJ1-1
CASSSLAAYNEQFF	TRBV28	TRBJ2-1
CAWSVQGGQPQHF	TRBV30	TRBJ1-5
CASSPAAGGESPLHF	TRBV19	TRBJ1-6
CASSPPGTGGNSPLHF	TRBV18	TRBJ1-6
CASSLLAGANNEQFF	TRBV5-1	TRBJ2-1
CASSAGPYSNQPQHF	TRBV6-2/TRBV6-3	TRBJ1-5
CASSREGGTEAFF	TRBV11-3	TRBJ1-1
CASSFNGRNYEQYF	TRBV28	TRBJ2-7
CASSVESDYGYTF	TRBV9	TRBJ1-2
CSARERITGELFF	TRBV20-1	TRBJ2-2
CASSHQARAGTYNEQFF	TRBV4-1	TRBJ2-1
CTSSGSPTSYEQYF	TRBV27	TRBJ2-7
CASSHLQSTDTQYF	TRBV11-3	TRBJ2-3
CATSDGETQYF	TRBV24-1	TRBJ2-5
CSGPRGTYGYTF	TRBV20-1	TRBJ1-2
CASSEADRRGYGYTF	TRBV6-1	TRBJ1-2
CASSQTGPYEQYF	TRBV7-9	TRBJ2-7
CASRPGTGRDEQFF	TRBV28	TRBJ2-1
CASSLSTDTQYF	TRBV7-9	TRBJ2-3
CASSLGKADQETQYF	TRBV11-2	TRBJ2-5
CASRQIRTAGELFF	TRBV11-2	TRBJ2-2
CASSPDRGLWNEQFF	TRBV11-2	TRBJ2-1
CASSPKRLAGVRNEQFF	TRBV7-9	TRBJ2-1
CASTSSGGYNEQFF	TRBV9	TRBJ2-1
CASTPDRAFHYGYTF	TRBV6-6	TRBJ1-2
CASSPQGGGQGWNTQYF	TRBV6-1	TRBJ2-3
CASSFGGRNTEAFF	TRBV12-3/TRBV12-4	TRBJ1-1
CASSQAAQSTNYEAFF	TRBV4-2	TRBJ1-1
CASSAEGGETQYF	TRBV9	TRBJ2-5
CASSPGAYEQYF	TRBV5-6	TRBJ2-7
CSALGGEARYNEQFF	TRBV20-1	TRBJ2-1
CASSLRTGANSPLHF	TRBV7-8	TRBJ1-6
CASSQRLAGKQQFF	TRBV4-1	TRBJ2-1
CSARDPYTQYF	TRBV20-1	TRBJ2-3
CSAPDYDDTQYF	TRBV20-1	TRBJ2-3